This entry concerns a single T cell receptor beta chain. Its antigen remains unidentified. Compared with germline, one end of the junction differs, possibly owing to a read error. This sample was taken from a study of blood T cells in healthy people across ages. Broader study findings: The donors' CMV status was not determined, possibly confounding changes in expanded clonotypes.

A second roughly 6 to 11 cycle PCR used barcoded and J-beta primers. Template switching added a 12-random-nucleotide identifier to every cDNA molecule. Each CDR3 protein is one row after TCRdb ran MiXCR on the 5' RACE reads. Here the sample spans 1.5 million to 2 million distinct CDR3 sequences, approximately 40% being singletons. Each sample gave at least 6.5 million isolated PBMCs. Extraction of total RNA produced a minimum of 5 micrograms from each sample. Germline loops: CDR1 MDHEN, CDR2 SYDVKM. The CDR3 runs 15 residues. The sequence derives from a human donor in good health. Sequencing used blood. The V call is TRBV28, the J call TRBJ2-3, with 8 bases lining up with TRBD1. This chain's CDR3 is CASGLTGDWADTQYF. The DNA of the CDR3 is TGTGCCAGCGGTTTGACAGGGGATTGGGCAGATACGCAGTATTTT.